This is a list of T cell receptor beta chains from one sample in a study of multiple sclerosis patients with progressive multifocal leukoencephalopathy. This table comes from immunoSEQ multiplex PCR, and its TCRdb copy is limited to in-frame clones, with some not included. The sample records under 40,000 clones, around 92% being singletons. Sequencing input: PBMCs. The origin of the receptors is a man aged 25 to 45 with multiple sclerosis. Each CDR3 is given with its conserved first and last residue. Each record gives: V gene, J gene, D gene, clone size, CDR3 protein, CDR3 DNA. The D gene is left open where the match is weak. Only part of the rows carry a size: once, few, many, or a class if the clone is expanded.

V: TRBV7-2
J: TRBJ1-1
D: .
size: once
CDR3: CASSLMASTEAFF
DNA: TGTGCCAGCAGCTTAATGGCGAGCACTGAAGCTTTCTTT

V: TRBV14
J: TRBJ1-3
D: .
size: .
CDR3: CASSHWTSSGNTIYF
DNA: TGTGCCAGCAGCCATTGGACTTCTTCTGGAAACACCATATATTTT

V: TRBV7-9
J: TRBJ2-1
D: .
size: .
CDR3: CASSSQTYNEQFF
DNA: TGTGCCAGCAGCTCACAAACCTACAATGAGCAGTTCTTC

V: TRBV7-6
J: TRBJ2-1
D: TRBD2
size: .
CDR3: CASSLAAGGYNEQFF
DNA: TGTGCCAGCAGCTTAGCGGCGGGGGGCTACAATGAGCAGTTCTTC

V: TRBV19
J: TRBJ2-7
D: .
size: .
CDR3: CASSMRGSSYEQYF
DNA: TGTGCCAGTAGTATGAGAGGGAGTTCCTACGAGCAGTACTTC

V: TRBV9
J: TRBJ1-2
D: TRBD1
size: .
CDR3: CASSYGQGVGYGYTF
DNA: TGTGCCAGCAGCTACGGACAGGGGGTTGGCTATGGCTACACCTTC

V: TRBV18
J: TRBJ1-5
D: TRBD1
size: .
CDR3: CASSPDRVGNQPQHF
DNA: TGTGCCAGCTCACCGGACAGGGTCGGCAATCAGCCCCAGCATTTT

V: TRBV19
J: TRBJ1-5
D: TRBD1
size: .
CDR3: CASSPTGYSNQPQHF
DNA: TGTGCCAGTAGCCCGACAGGGTATAGCAATCAGCCCCAGCATTTT

V: TRBV7-9
J: TRBJ1-2
D: .
size: .
CDR3: CASSANIGGYTF
DNA: TGTGCCAGCAGCGCTAACATAGGCGGCTACACCTTC

V: TRBV7-8
J: TRBJ2-3
D: TRBD2
size: .
CDR3: CASSSGVAFSTDTQYF
DNA: TGTGCCAGCAGTAGCGGGGTTGCCTTTAGCACAGATACGCAGTATTTT

V: TRBV9
J: TRBJ2-1
D: TRBD2
size: .
CDR3: CASSAPLVLAGSVYEQFF
DNA: TGTGCCAGCAGCGCCCCTTTAGTCCTAGCGGGAAGTGTATATGAGCAGTTCTTC

V: TRBV27
J: TRBJ1-1
D: TRBD1
size: .
CDR3: CASSLSFGGGQGSAQTAEAFF
DNA: TGTGCCAGCAGTTTATCGTTTGGTGGGGGACAGGGGTCCGCCCAGACCGCTGAAGCTTTCTTT

V: TRBV19
J: TRBJ1-5
D: .
size: .
CDR3: CASTTTLHSNQPQHF
DNA: TGTGCCAGTACCACAACCCTACATAGCAATCAGCCCCAGCATTTT

V: TRBV11-2
J: TRBJ2-3
D: .
size: once
CDR3: CATTGHPPDTQYF
DNA: TGTGCCACCACGGGACACCCTCCAGATACGCAGTATTTT

V: TRBV19
J: TRBJ2-2
D: TRBD1
size: .
CDR3: CASTPQGTGNTGELFF
DNA: TGTGCCAGCACCCCCCAGGGGACAGGGAACACCGGGGAGCTGTTTTTT

V: TRBV2
J: TRBJ2-1
D: .
size: .
CDR3: CASIEQAASHNEQFF
DNA: TGTGCCAGCATCGAGCAGGCAGCATCACACAATGAGCAGTTCTTC

V: TRBV5-1
J: TRBJ2-5
D: .
size: .
CDR3: CASSLGLGPETQYF
DNA: TGCGCCAGCAGCTTGGGATTGGGCCCAGAGACCCAGTACTTC

V: TRBV5-4
J: TRBJ2-1
D: TRBD2
size: .
CDR3: CASSSRGLAGGYNEQFF
DNA: TGTGCCAGCAGCTCTCGCGGACTAGCGGGAGGGTACAATGAGCAGTTCTTC

V: TRBV5-1
J: TRBJ2-7
D: TRBD2
size: .
CDR3: CASTELGLAGREQYF
DNA: TGCGCCAGCACGGAGCTAGGGCTAGCGGGACGTGAGCAGTACTTC

V: TRBV7-2
J: TRBJ1-3
D: .
size: few
CDR3: CASSSEGHRGGNTIYF
DNA: TGTGCCAGCAGCTCTGAGGGACACCGGGGAGGGAACACCATATATTTT

V: TRBV7-2
J: TRBJ2-7
D: TRBD2
size: .
CDR3: CASSLPTSGGSLSYEQYF
DNA: TGTGCCAGCAGCTTACCGACTAGCGGGGGTTCGCTCTCCTACGAGCAGTACTTC

V: TRBV2
J: TRBJ2-7
D: .
size: .
CDR3: CASSVPSSYEQYF
DNA: TGTGCCAGCAGTGTGCCGAGCTCCTACGAGCAGTACTTC

V: TRBV11-2
J: TRBJ2-1
D: .
size: .
CDR3: CASSLGGSYNEQFF
DNA: TGTGCCAGCAGCTTAGGGGGATCCTACAATGAGCAGTTCTTC

V: TRBV7-9
J: TRBJ2-3
D: TRBD2
size: .
CDR3: CASSLVGLVQDTQYF
DNA: TGTGCCAGCAGCTTAGTAGGACTAGTTCAAGATACGCAGTATTTT

V: TRBV27
J: TRBJ2-3
D: .
size: .
CDR3: CASVGDTQYF
DNA: TGTGCCAGCGTCGGGGATACGCAGTATTTT

V: TRBV27
J: TRBJ2-5
D: .
size: .
CDR3: CASSSGAWETQYF
DNA: TGTGCCTCCTCTTCGGGGGCATGGGAGACCCAGTACTTC

V: TRBV7-9
J: TRBJ2-6
D: .
size: .
CDR3: CASRPNTGRHAGANVLTF
DNA: TGTGCCAGCAGACCGAACACGGGGAGGCATGCTGGGGCCAACGTCCTGACTTTC

V: TRBV7-2
J: TRBJ2-1
D: .
size: .
CDR3: CASSLVLYNEQFF
DNA: TGTGCCAGCAGCTTGGTTCTCTACAATGAGCAGTTCTTC

V: TRBV7-9
J: TRBJ1-1
D: .
size: once
CDR3: CASRNPRRTEAFF
DNA: TGTGCCAGCAGAAACCCCAGGAGGACTGAAGCTTTCTTT

V: TRBV29-1
J: TRBJ2-3
D: .
size: .
CDR3: CSVEIARADTQYF
DNA: TGCAGCGTTGAGATAGCGAGGGCAGATACGCAGTATTTT

V: TRBV7-2
J: TRBJ1-2
D: .
size: .
CDR3: CASSFADNYGYTF
DNA: TGTGCCAGCAGCTTCGCGGATAACTATGGCTACACCTTC

V: TRBV2
J: TRBJ1-5
D: .
size: .
CDR3: CASSRGGSHQPQHF
DNA: TGTGCCAGCAGCCGGGGGGGGTCTCATCAGCCCCAGCATTTT

V: TRBV30
J: TRBJ2-7
D: .
size: .
CDR3: CAWSGGVSYEQYF
DNA: TGTGCCTGGAGTGGGGGGGTCTCCTACGAGCAGTACTTC

V: TRBV29-1
J: TRBJ2-7
D: TRBD2
size: .
CDR3: CSVEGLAAEQYF
DNA: TGCAGCGTTGAGGGACTAGCGGCCGAGCAGTACTTC

V: TRBV29-1
J: TRBJ1-3
D: TRBD1
size: .
CDR3: CSVGDRGGNTIYF
DNA: TGCAGCGTTGGGGACAGGGGTGGAAACACCATATATTTT

V: TRBV7-3
J: TRBJ2-5
D: TRBD2
size: .
CDR3: CASSPGTSGSQTQYF
DNA: TGTGCCAGCAGCCCCGGGACTAGCGGGAGCCAGACCCAGTACTTC

V: TRBV4-3
J: TRBJ2-1
D: TRBD1
size: once
CDR3: CASSHLTTGGGEQFF
DNA: TGCGCCAGCAGCCATCTGACGACAGGGGGCGGTGAGCAGTTCTTC

V: TRBV29-1
J: TRBJ2-2
D: TRBD2
size: .
CDR3: CSVEMGGRTSGELFF
DNA: TGCAGCGTTGAAATGGGCGGGAGGACCTCGGGGGAGCTGTTTTTT

V: TRBV30
J: TRBJ2-2
D: TRBD1
size: .
CDR3: CACQPGGPGELFF
DNA: TGTGCCTGCCAACCAGGGGGACCCGGGGAGCTGTTTTTT

V: TRBV19
J: TRBJ2-7
D: .
size: .
CDR3: CASSKRGGSEQYF
DNA: TGTGCCAGTAGTAAAAGGGGCGGAAGCGAGCAGTACTTC

V: TRBV7-2
J: TRBJ2-1
D: TRBD2
size: .
CDR3: CASSVSGSTYNEQFF
DNA: TGTGCCAGCAGTGTTAGCGGGAGTACCTACAATGAGCAGTTCTTC

V: TRBV6-1
J: TRBJ1-4
D: TRBD1
size: .
CDR3: CATRRDSEKLFF
DNA: TGTGCCACCCGCCGGGACAGCGAAAAACTGTTTTTT

V: TRBV4-3
J: TRBJ2-7
D: TRBD2
size: .
CDR3: CASSQGSSGIYEQYF
DNA: TGCGCCAGCAGCCAAGGATCGAGCGGGATCTACGAGCAGTACTTC

V: TRBV27
J: TRBJ2-7
D: TRBD2
size: .
CDR3: CASSLSGTSGTQQYF
DNA: TGTGCCAGCAGTCTCTCCGGGACTAGCGGGACGCAGCAGTACTTC

V: TRBV7-9
J: TRBJ1-5
D: TRBD1
size: .
CDR3: CASSPGTGVRNQPQHF
DNA: TGTGCCAGCAGCCCCGGGACAGGGGTACGCAATCAGCCCCAGCATTTT

V: TRBV5-1
J: TRBJ1-1
D: TRBD1
size: .
CDR3: CASSLTSGQGVEAFF
DNA: TGCGCCAGCAGCTTAACCTCGGGACAGGGAGTGGAAGCTTTCTTT

V: TRBV6-5
J: TRBJ2-7
D: .
size: .
CDR3: CASSYGRLTYEQYF
DNA: TGTGCCAGCAGTTATGGCAGGCTAACCTACGAGCAGTACTTC